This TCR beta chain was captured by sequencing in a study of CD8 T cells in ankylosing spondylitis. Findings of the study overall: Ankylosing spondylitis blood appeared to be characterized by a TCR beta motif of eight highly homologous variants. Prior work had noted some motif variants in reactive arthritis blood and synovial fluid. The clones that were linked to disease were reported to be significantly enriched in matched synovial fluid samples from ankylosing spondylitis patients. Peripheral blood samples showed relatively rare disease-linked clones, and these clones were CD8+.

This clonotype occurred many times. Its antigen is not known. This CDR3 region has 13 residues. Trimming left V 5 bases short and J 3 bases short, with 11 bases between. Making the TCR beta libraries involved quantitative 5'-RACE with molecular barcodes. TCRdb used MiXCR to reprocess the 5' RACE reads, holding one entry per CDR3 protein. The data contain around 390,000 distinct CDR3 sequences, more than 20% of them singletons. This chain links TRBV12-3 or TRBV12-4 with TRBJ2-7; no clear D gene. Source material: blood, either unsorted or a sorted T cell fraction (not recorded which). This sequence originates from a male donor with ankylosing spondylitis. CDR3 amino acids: CASSLPASYEQYF. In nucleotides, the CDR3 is TGTGCCAGCAGTCTTCCAGCGAGCTACGAGCAGTACTTC.